This T cell receptor (beta chain) was retrieved from a study of cytomegalovirus exposure and HLA in healthy donors. Study-wide points: It was found in a later analysis that first-cohort TCR clusters tended to co-occur in the 100 to 150 validation repertoires. There were 164 TCR beta chains listed as cytomegalovirus-associated. Reports indicated that the classifier achieved high specificity and sensitivity in diagnosing cytomegalovirus status.

The table came from immunoSEQ multiplex PCR; TCRdb's copy has only in-frame clones and leaves some out. The table includes about 65,000 clones, approximately 90% detected once. As to this clone: Its antigen is currently unknown.

Germline lookup yields CDR1 MGHDK and CDR2 SYGVNS. CDR3 length equals 12 residues. Trimming pared 5 bases from V and 4 bases from J, leaving 6 bases between. The material sequenced was PBMCs. This clonotype was obtained from a woman in her late teens or twenties in good health and CMV-seronegative. The chain has TRBV25-1 and TRBJ1-3; no clear D. CDR3 residues: CASSKHGNTIYF. As DNA, the CDR3 is TGTGCCAGCAGTAAACACGGAAACACCATATATTTT.